These 30 T cell receptor beta chains were sequenced from one sample in a study of long-term antiretroviral therapy in people with HIV (dated by TCRdb to 2022 to 2024). The immunoSEQ hsTCRB v3.0 assay was used at survey level resolution to sequence the TRB variable region. Entries here come from immuneACCESS through TCRdb and include only in-frame sequences with V and J called. Some clones fail to appear in such tables; in the studies checked, an unresolved V gene covers under half of the shortfall, and the cause of the remainder is unknown. In this sample the table shows 20,000 to 25,000 clones, nearly 95% of which occur a single time. The ten largest clones represent around 7.7% of the sample. The specimen was unsorted PBMCs, collected 4.4 years after starting antiretroviral therapy. The receptors come from a woman between 50 and 59 years old with HIV.

The table lists this clone with a few counts. The rearrangement links TRBV10-1 to TRBJ1-2; the match to TRBD1 covers 7 bases. The CDR3 consists of 17 residues. V shed 6 bases and J 5 bases; nucleotides not matched to a gene: 18. Germline V gives CDR1 WNHNN, CDR2 SYGVQD (reference sequence). The CDR3 spells CASSHYLFRDSEYGYTF. In DNA form, the CDR3 reads TGCGCCAGCAGCCACTACCTTTTCCGGGACAGCGAGTATGGCTACACCTTC.

This sequence joins TRBV5-1 and TRBJ2-2; 8 bases fit TRBD1. The CDR3 has 14 amino acids. The germline gives CDR1 SGHRS, CDR2 YFSETQ. Trimming took 5 bases from V and 6 from J; bases not matched to a gene: 6. The CDR3 spells CASSQTGDPGELFF. The CDR3 DNA reads TGCGCCAGCAGTCAGACAGGGGATCCCGGGGAGCTGTTTTTT.

This chain links TRBV6-1 with TRBJ1-4; D remains ambiguous. The CDR3 consists of 13 residues. The germline V gene has CDR1 MNHNS and CDR2 SASEGT. V was trimmed by 2 bases and J by 6 bases, leaving 7 bases between them. The DNA of the CDR3 is TGTGCCAGCAGTGAAATCTTGGATGAAAAACTGTTTTTT. It yields the protein CASSEILDEKLFF.

The rearrangement links TRBV9 to TRBJ2-5, with D possibly matching TRBD2 (6 bases). The CDR3 loop spans 17 amino acids. Germline V lookup: CDR1 SGDLS, CDR2 YYNGEE. V was pared by 0 bases and J by 5 bases, with 20 bases between. In nucleotides, the CDR3 is TGTGCCAGCAGCGTAGGATGGGGCGGGGCTGGAGTGGAGACCCAGTACTTC. Amino acid sequence: CASSVGWGGAGVETQYF.

The gene calls are TRBV7-9 and TRBJ2-1; D gene unclear. Between the trimmed V and J ends, which lost 6 bases and 6 bases, there was a span of 6 bases. The germline CDR1 and CDR2 sequences are SEHNR and FQNEAQ (reference sequence). The CDR3 is made up of 11 amino acids. CDR3 in amino acids: CASRQSNEQFF. In DNA form, the CDR3 reads TGTGCCAGCAGGCAGTCCAATGAGCAGTTCTTC.

V gene TRBV10-3 combines with J gene TRBJ1-6; 7 nucleotides line up with TRBD1. Germline V lookup: CDR1 ENHRY, CDR2 SYGVKD. The V segment lost 6 bases and the J segment 10 bases; nucleotides outside the gene matches: 6. The CDR3 has 13 residues. The CDR3 protein is CAISDRQGSPLHF. The CDR3 nucleotides read TGTGCCATCAGCGATCGACAGGGCTCACCCCTCCACTTT.

This chain joins TRBV7-3 and TRBJ1-1, with D possibly matching TRBD1 (5 bases). The germline CDR1 and CDR2 sequences are SGHTA and FQGTGA. Trimming cost V 6 bases and J 1 base, with 9 bases left between them. The CDR3 spans 13 residues. Here the CDR3 reads CASSSRGNTEAFF. DNA of the CDR3: TGTGCCAGCAGTTCTAGGGGGAACACTGAAGCTTTCTTT.

This rearrangement joins TRBV7-2 to TRBJ2-2, with D unclear. From germline, CDR1 is SGHTA and CDR2 FQGNSA. The CDR3 runs to 14 residues. V was pared by 4 bases and J by 4 bases, with 10 bases between. The CDR3 region has the DNA TGTGCCAGCAGCTGGGCAGGCCGCACCGGGGAGCTGTTTTTT. Encoded protein: CASSWAGRTGELFF.

The chain employs TRBV5-1 and TRBJ1-1, with D unclear. The CDR3 spans 13 residues. The germline gives CDR1 SGHRS, CDR2 YFSETQ. The germline V and J ends were trimmed by 0 bases and 2 bases, with 5 bases remaining between them. CDR3 amino acids: CASSLALNTEAFF. In nucleotides, the CDR3 is TGCGCCAGCAGCTTGGCGTTAAACACTGAAGCTTTCTTT.

This chain joins TRBV5-8 and TRBJ2-7, with 14 bases lining up with TRBD2. The CDR3 has 17 residues. Germline assignment: CDR1 SGHTS and CDR2 YDEGEE. Trimming took 0 bases from V and 5 from J; bases not matched to a gene: 7. CDR3 sequence (DNA): TGTGCCAGCAGCTTGGCCTCGGGACTAGCGGGGGCCCACGAGCAGTACTTC. Protein: CASSLASGLAGAHEQYF.

This sequence joins TRBV5-8 and TRBJ1-5; D is ambiguous. Trimming shortened V by 2 bases and J by 5 bases, and 8 bases separated the two germline ends. The CDR3 spans 13 residues. Per germline, CDR1 SGHTS and CDR2 YDEGEE. CDR3 sequence (DNA): TGTGCCAGCAGCTTCGAGCGGGATCAGCCCCAGCATTTT. Amino acids: CASSFERDQPQHF.

The V and J genes are TRBV6-6 and TRBJ2-7, with D possibly matching TRBD2 (5 bases). The ends were cut back, 10 bases at V and 0 bases at J, with 16 bases in the middle. Looked up from germline, CDR1 is MNHNY and CDR2 is SVGAGI (reference sequence). The CDR3 is made up of 14 amino acids. CDR3 in DNA: TGTGCCACCCTGGACTTCGAGGGCTCCTACGAGCAGTACTTC. Translated: CATLDFEGSYEQYF.

The chain's CDR3 is CASSWGGGLDTDTQYF. CDR3 in DNA: TGTGCCAGCAGTTGGGGTGGGGGCCTAGACACAGATACGCAGTATTTT. The rearrangement uses TRBV2 and TRBJ2-3; a weak D match, TRBD1 (6 bases). The ends were cut back, 5 bases at V and 2 bases at J, with 17 bases in the middle. This CDR3 is built from 16 residues. Germline CDR1 SNHLY, CDR2 FYNNEI.

This chain links TRBV6-6 with TRBJ1-5; D might be TRBD1 (6 bases). The V gene lost 0 bases and the J gene lost 5 bases, with 8 bases spanning the gap. Germline lookup yields CDR1 MNHNY and CDR2 SVGAGI (reference sequence). The CDR3 is 14 amino acids. This CDR3 reads CASSYSGHDQPQHF. The CDR3 nucleotides read TGTGCCAGCAGTTACTCGGGACACGATCAGCCCCAGCATTTT.

The genes are TRBV30 and TRBJ1-4; a weak D match, TRBD1 (5 bases). The V gene's germline CDR1 is GTSNPN and CDR2 SVGIG (reference sequence). The CDR3 runs to 14 residues. The V end was cut by 2 bases, the J end by 5 bases, with 12 bases between. CDR3: CAWSTGTWNEKLFF. CDR3 nucleotides: TGTGCCTGGAGTACGGGGACTTGGAATGAAAAACTGTTTTTT.

The chain has TRBV5-4 and TRBJ2-3; TRBD1 aligns across 10 bases. The CDR3 runs 15 residues. Germline V lookup: CDR1 SGHNT, CDR2 YYREEE (reference sequence). V dropped 4 bases and J dropped 4; count of bases not matched to a gene: 6. DNA for the CDR3: TGTGCCAGCAGCGGGGGACAGGGGTCGGCAGATACGCAGTATTTT. Translation gives CASSGGQGSADTQYF.

The genes are TRBV5-1 and TRBJ2-7; D gene ambiguous. Looked up from germline, CDR1 is SGHRS and CDR2 is YFSETQ. Trimming took 0 bases from V and 3 from J, leaving 7 bases between them. The CDR3 covers 13 residues. In DNA, the CDR3 is TGCGCCAGCAGCTTGGGACCGCGCTACGAGCAGTACTTC. Translation: CASSLGPRYEQYF.

The gene calls are TRBV5-1 and TRBJ1-5, with D maybe TRBD1 (6 bases). CDR1 and CDR2 (germline): SGHRS, YFSETQ. V was shortened by 0 bases and J by 3 bases, with 13 bases between the two germline ends. The length of the CDR3 is 16 residues. The CDR3 here is CASSLGPGVDNQPQHF. CDR3 sequence (DNA): TGCGCCAGCAGCTTGGGGCCAGGGGTGGACAATCAGCCCCAGCATTTT. The full variable domain, its missing parts supplied by reference TRBV5-1 and TRBJ1-5, is KAGVTQTPRYLIKTRGQQVTLSCSPISGHRSVSWYQQTPGQGLQFLFEYFSETQRNKGNFPGRFSGRQFSNSRSEMNVSTLELGDSALYLCASSLGPGVDNQPQHFGDGTRLSIL.

V and J are TRBV7-2 and TRBJ2-2, with 7 bases that match TRBD1. The CDR3 is made up of 16 amino acids. V lost 0 bases, J lost 5 bases, and 6 bases stayed unmatched. CDR1 is SGHTA and CDR2 is FQGNSA in the germline V gene. In nucleotides, the CDR3 is TGTGCCAGCAGCTTAGCCCGACAGGGAAAAACCGGGGAGCTGTTTTTT. Translation: CASSLARQGKTGELFF. The full variable domain, its missing parts supplied by reference TRBV7-2 and TRBJ2-2, is GAGVSQSPSNKVTEKGKDVELRCDPISGHTALYWYRQSLGQGLEFLIYFQGNSAPDKSGLPSDRFSAERTGGSVSTLTIQRTQQEDSAVYLCASSLARQGKTGELFFGEGSRLTVL.

V gene TRBV7-6 combines with J gene TRBJ1-5, with no clear D. Germline V gene data show CDR1 as SGHVS and CDR2 as FNYEAQ. Trimming took 5 bases from V and 0 from J, leaving 8 bases between them. There are 14 residues in the CDR3. This CDR3 reads CASSQRDSNQPQHF. In nucleotides, the CDR3 is TGTGCCAGCAGCCAACGGGATAGCAATCAGCCCCAGCATTTT.

V and J are TRBV27 and TRBJ2-6; D gene ambiguous. This CDR3 region has 14 residues. Germline CDR1 reads MNHEY; CDR2 reads SMNVEV (reference sequence). V lost 6 bases and J 0 bases, leaving 6 bases between the germline ends. CDR3 bases: TGTGCCAGCAGCCTTTACTCTGGGGCCAACGTCCTGACTTTC. Translated, it gives CASSLYSGANVLTF.

The CDR3 DNA is TGTGCCAGCAGTGGGGACAGGGGAGGATACTACGAGCAGTACTTC. Its translation: CASSGDRGGYYEQYF. The chain couples TRBV2 to TRBJ2-7; TRBD1 agrees at 10 bases. V shed 4 bases and J 3 bases; nucleotides not matched to a gene: 6. Germline CDR1 is SNHLY and CDR2 is FYNNEI. CDR3 size: 15 residues.

The rearrangement links TRBV5-1 to TRBJ1-2; D is possibly TRBD1 (6 bases). V was trimmed by 7 bases and J by 7 bases, leaving 17 bases between them. The CDR3 sequence is 13 residues long. Germline lookup yields CDR1 SGHRS and CDR2 YFSETQ. CDR3 residues: CASAPAGEGGYTF. The CDR3 DNA reads TGCGCCAGCGCTCCGGCAGGGGAGGGTGGCTACACCTTC.

This rearrangement joins TRBV4-1 to TRBJ1-1; tentatively, D is TRBD1 (6 bases). The CDR3 length is 15 residues. Germline CDR1 is MGHRA and CDR2 is YSYEKL. Trimming left V 3 bases short and J 1 base short, with 12 bases between. The CDR3 DNA reads TGCGCCAGCAGCCAGCGAACACAGGGGAACACTGAAGCTTTCTTT. It codes for CASSQRTQGNTEAFF.

The chain combines TRBV11-2 with TRBJ2-1; possible D gene TRBD2, 6 bases. Looked up from germline, CDR1 is SGHAT and CDR2 is FQNNGV. CDR3 length: 14 amino acids. Between the trimmed V and J ends, which lost 3 bases and 3 bases, there was a span of 9 bases. CDR3 sequence reads: CASSFSGVYNEQFF. The CDR3 nucleotides read TGTGCCAGCAGCTTCTCGGGGGTCTACAATGAGCAGTTCTTC. Full variable domain (rest looked up from reference TRBV11-2 and TRBJ2-1): EAGVAQSPRYKIIEKRQSVAFWCNPISGHATLYWYQQILGQGPKLLIQFQNNGVVDDSQLPKDRFSAERLKGVDSTLKIQPAKLEDSAVYLCASSFSGVYNEQFFGPGTRLTVL.

The chain employs TRBV29-1 and TRBJ1-1, with D tentatively TRBD1 (6 bases). Per the germline V gene, CDR1 is SQVTM and CDR2 is ANQGSEA. There are 10 residues in the CDR3. The V and J ends lost 6 bases and 5 bases respectively, with 7 bases between them. The CDR3 DNA is TGCAGCGTGGACAGAACTGAAGCTTTCTTT. Protein product: CSVDRTEAFF.

The rearrangement joins TRBV4-1 to TRBJ1-5; TRBD1 aligns across 9 bases. The germline CDR1 and CDR2 sequences are MGHRA and YSYEKL. J gave up 5 bases and V 0 bases, and 5 bases lay outside the gene matches. The CDR3 consists of 16 residues. The CDR3 coding sequence is TGCGCCAGCAGCCAAGATTCGGGACAGGGCGATCAGCCCCAGCATTTT. This codes for CASSQDSGQGDQPQHF.

The chain links TRBV18 to TRBJ1-1; 8 nucleotides match TRBD1. This CDR3 spans 14 amino acids. V dropped 3 bases and J dropped 5; count of bases not matched to a gene: 5. Germline V gives CDR1 KGHSH, CDR2 LQKENI. The CDR3 protein is CASSPTGAGTEAFF. In DNA, the CDR3 is TGTGCCAGCTCACCGACAGGGGCTGGGACTGAAGCTTTCTTT.

The chain combines TRBV9 with TRBJ2-7; perhaps TRBD2 as D (7 bases). The CDR3 runs 15 residues. V lost 4 bases to trimming and J lost 0 bases, with 14 bases between them. CDR1 is SGDLS and CDR2 is YYNGEE in the germline V gene. The CDR3 reads CASSPSGGHSYEQYF. The CDR3 nucleotides read TGTGCCAGCAGCCCATCCGGGGGGCACTCCTACGAGCAGTACTTC.

The chain employs TRBV7-3 and TRBJ1-6; unclear D gene. V was pared by 0 bases and J by 13 bases, with 16 bases between. The germline CDR1 and CDR2 sequences are SGHTA and FQGTGA. This CDR3 contains 15 residues. The chain's CDR3 is CASSLTSNVGSPLHF. In DNA form, the CDR3 reads TGTGCCAGCAGCTTAACTAGCAATGTGGGATCGCCCCTCCACTTT.